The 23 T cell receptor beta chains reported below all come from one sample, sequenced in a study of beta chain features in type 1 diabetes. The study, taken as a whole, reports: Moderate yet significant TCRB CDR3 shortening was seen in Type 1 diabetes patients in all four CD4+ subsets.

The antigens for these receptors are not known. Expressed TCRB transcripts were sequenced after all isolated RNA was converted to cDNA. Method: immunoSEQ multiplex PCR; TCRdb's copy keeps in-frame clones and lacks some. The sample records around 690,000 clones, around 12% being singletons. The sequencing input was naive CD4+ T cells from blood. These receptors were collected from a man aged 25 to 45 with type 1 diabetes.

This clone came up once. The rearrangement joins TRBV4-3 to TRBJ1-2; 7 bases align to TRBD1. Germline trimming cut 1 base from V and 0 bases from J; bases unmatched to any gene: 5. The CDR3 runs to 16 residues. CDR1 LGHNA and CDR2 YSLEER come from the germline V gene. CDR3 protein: CASSQVGTEANYGYTF. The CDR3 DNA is TGCGCCAGCAGCCAAGTCGGGACAGAAGCTAACTATGGCTACACCTTC.

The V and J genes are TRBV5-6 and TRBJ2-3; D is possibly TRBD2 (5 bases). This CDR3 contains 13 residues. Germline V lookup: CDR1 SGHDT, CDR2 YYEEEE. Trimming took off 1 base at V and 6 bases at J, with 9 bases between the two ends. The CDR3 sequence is CASSLSGPDTQYF. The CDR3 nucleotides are TGTGCCAGCAGCTTGAGCGGTCCTGATACGCAGTATTTT.

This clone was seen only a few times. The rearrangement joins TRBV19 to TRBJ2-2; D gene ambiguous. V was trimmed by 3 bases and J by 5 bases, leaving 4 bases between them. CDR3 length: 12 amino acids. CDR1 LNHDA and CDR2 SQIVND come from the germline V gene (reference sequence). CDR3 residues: CASSMGTGELFF. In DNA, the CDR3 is TGTGCCAGTAGTATGGGGACCGGGGAGCTGTTTTTT.

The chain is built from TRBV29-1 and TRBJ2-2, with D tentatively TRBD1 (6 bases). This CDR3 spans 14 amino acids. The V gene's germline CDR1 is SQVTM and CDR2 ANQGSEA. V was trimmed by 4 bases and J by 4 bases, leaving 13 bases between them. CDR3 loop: CSVGDTGTTGELFF. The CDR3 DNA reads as TGCAGCGTTGGGGATACAGGGACCACCGGGGAGCTGTTTTTT.

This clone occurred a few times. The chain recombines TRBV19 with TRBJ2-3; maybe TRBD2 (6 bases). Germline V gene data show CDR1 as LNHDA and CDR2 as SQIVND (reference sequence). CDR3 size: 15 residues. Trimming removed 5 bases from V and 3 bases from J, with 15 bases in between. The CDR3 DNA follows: TGTGCCAGTAGTGAGGGACCCCGGGGGACAGATACGCAGTATTTT. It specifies CASSEGPRGTDTQYF.

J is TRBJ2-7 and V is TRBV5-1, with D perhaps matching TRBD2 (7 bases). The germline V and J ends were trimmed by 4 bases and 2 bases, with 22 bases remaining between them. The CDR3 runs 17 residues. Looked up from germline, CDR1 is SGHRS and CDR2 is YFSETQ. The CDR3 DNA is TGCGCCAGCAGCCAGGGAGGGGGGCCCACCCAGGCCTACGAGCAGTACTTC. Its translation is CASSQGGGPTQAYEQYF.

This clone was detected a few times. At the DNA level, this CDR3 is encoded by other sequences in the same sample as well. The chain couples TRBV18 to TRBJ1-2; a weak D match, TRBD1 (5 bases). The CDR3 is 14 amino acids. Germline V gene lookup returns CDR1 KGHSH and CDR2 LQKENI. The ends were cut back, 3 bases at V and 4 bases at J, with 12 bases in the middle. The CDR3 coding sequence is TGTGCCAGCTCACCGCCTGGGGGACCCTATGGCTACACCTTC. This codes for CASSPPGGPYGYTF.

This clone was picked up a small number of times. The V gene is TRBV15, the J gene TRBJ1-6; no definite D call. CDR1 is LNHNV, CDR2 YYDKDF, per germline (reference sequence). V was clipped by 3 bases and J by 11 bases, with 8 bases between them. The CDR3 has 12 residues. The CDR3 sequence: CATSSQIPPLHF. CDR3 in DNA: TGTGCCACCAGCAGCCAGATTCCACCCCTCCACTTT.

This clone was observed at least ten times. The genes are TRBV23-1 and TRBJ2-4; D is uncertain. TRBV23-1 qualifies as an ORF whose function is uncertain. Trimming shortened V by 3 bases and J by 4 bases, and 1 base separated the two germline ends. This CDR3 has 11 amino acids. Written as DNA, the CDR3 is TGCGCCAGCAGTCAGAAAAACATTCAGTACTTC. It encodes CASSQKNIQYF.

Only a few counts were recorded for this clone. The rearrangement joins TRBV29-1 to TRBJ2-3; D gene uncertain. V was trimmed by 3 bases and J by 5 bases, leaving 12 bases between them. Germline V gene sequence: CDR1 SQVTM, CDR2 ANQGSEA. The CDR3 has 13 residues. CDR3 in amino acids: CSVEGNSGDTQYF. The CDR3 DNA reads TGCAGCGTTGAGGGTAACTCAGGAGATACGCAGTATTTT.

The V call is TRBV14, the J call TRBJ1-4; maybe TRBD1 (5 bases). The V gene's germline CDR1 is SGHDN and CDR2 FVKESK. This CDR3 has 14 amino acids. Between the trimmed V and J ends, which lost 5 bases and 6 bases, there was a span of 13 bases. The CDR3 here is CASSERGRDEKLFF. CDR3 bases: TGTGCCAGCAGCGAACGGGGACGAGATGAAAAACTGTTTTTT.

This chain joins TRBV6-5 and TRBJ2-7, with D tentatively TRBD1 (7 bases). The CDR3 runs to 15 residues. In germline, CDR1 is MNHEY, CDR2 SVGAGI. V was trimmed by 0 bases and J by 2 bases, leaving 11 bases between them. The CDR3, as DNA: TGTGCCAGCAGTTACTCGGCAGGGGGGACCTACGAGCAGTACTTC. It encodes CASSYSAGGTYEQYF.

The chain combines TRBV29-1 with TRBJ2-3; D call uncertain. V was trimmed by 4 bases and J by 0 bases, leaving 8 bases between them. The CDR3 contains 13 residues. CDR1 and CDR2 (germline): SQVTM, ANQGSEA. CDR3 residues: CSVGAPSTDTQYF. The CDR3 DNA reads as TGCAGCGTTGGGGCGCCCAGCACAGATACGCAGTATTTT.

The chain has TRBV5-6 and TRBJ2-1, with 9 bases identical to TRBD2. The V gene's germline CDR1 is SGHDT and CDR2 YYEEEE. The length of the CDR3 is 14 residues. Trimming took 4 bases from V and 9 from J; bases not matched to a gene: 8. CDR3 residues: CASSLPGLAPEQFF. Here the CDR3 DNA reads TGTGCCAGCAGCCTCCCGGGACTAGCCCCTGAGCAGTTCTTC.

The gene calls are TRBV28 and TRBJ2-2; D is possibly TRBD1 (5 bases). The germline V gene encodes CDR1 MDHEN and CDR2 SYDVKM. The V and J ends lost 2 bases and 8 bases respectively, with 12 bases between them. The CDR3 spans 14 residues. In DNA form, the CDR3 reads TGTGCCAGCAGTTTAAGGGGTTCGTCGGGGGAGCTGTTTTTT. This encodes CASSLRGSSGELFF.

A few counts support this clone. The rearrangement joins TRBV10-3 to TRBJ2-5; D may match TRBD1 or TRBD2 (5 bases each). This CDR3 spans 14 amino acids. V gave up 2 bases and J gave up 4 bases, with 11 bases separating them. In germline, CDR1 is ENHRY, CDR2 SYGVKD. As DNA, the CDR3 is TGTGCCATCAGTGAGGGGATGGGACCAGAGACCCAGTACTTC. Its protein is CAISEGMGPETQYF.

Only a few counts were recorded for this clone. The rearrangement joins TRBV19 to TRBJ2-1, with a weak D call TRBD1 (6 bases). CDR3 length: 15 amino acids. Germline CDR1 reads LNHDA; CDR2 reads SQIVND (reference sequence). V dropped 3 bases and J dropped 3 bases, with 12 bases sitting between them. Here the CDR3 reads CASSITKGGYNEQFF. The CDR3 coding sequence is TGTGCCAGTAGTATTACGAAAGGGGGCTACAATGAGCAGTTCTTC.

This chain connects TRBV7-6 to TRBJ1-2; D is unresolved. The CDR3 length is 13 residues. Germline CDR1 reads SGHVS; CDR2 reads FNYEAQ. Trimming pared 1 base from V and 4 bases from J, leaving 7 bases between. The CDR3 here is CASSLDAAYGYTF. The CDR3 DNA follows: TGTGCCAGCAGCTTAGACGCAGCCTATGGCTACACCTTC.

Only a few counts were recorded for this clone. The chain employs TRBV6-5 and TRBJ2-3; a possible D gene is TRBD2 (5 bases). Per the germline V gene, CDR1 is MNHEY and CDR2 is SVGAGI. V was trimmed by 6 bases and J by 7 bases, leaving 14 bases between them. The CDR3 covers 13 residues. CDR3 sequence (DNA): TGTGCCAGCAGAGAGGGTGGTAGGAATACGCAGTATTTT. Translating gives CASREGGRNTQYF.

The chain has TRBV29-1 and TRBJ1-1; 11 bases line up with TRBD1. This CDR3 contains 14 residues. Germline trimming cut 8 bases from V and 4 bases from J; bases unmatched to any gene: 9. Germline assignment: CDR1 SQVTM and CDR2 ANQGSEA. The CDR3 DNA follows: TGCAGCTCTTCCCCCGGGACAGGGGGCACTGAAGCTTTCTTT. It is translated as CSSSPGTGGTEAFF.

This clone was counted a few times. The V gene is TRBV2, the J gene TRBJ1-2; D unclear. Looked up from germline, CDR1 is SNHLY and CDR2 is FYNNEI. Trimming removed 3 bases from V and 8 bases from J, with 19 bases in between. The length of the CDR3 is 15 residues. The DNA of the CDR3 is TGTGCCAGCAGTGATTTTTCCGGGGTAGGGTACGGCTACACCTTC. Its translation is CASSDFSGVGYGYTF.

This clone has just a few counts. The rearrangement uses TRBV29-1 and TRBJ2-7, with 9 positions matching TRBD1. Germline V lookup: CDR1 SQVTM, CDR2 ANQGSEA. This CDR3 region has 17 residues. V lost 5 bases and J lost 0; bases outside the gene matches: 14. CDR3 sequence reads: CSVITTWTGEISYEQYF. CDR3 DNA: TGCAGCGTTATCACTACCTGGACAGGGGAGATCTCCTACGAGCAGTACTTC.

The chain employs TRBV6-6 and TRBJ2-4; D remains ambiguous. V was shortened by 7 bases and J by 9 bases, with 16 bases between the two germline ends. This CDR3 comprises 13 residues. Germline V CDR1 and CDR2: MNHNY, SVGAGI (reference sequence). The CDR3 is CASTQPDAPIQYF. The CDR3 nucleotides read TGTGCCAGCACCCAGCCTGACGCGCCCATTCAGTACTTC.